This TCR beta chain stems from a study of blood T cell repertoires in COVID-19. As for the study in general: Acute and convalescent COVID-19 specimens originated in the United States, Italy and Spain.

In the source study's methods: Estimation of nucleated cell counts relied on the amplification of reference gene primers. The table came from immunoSEQ multiplex PCR; TCRdb's copy has only in-frame clones and leaves some out. That table furnishes V, J and clone size, whereas the DNA furnished D and trimming. The sample holds more than 200,000 clones, roughly 84% seen once. This CDR3 spans 14 amino acids. CDR1 SGHNT and CDR2 YYREEE come from the germline V gene (reference sequence). Germline trimming cut 2 bases from V and 5 bases from J; bases unmatched to any gene: 6. This chain uses TRBV5-4 with TRBJ2-7, with 8 bases identical to TRBD1. The sequenced sample was peripheral blood. The clonotype comes from a man in his forties or fifties with acute or convalescent COVID-19. The CDR3 nucleotides read TGTGCCAGCAGCTTCCGGACAGGGAGCCACGAGCAGTACTTC. This encodes CASSFRTGSHEQYF.